A single sample is the source of the 14 T cell receptor beta chains below, sequenced in a study of blood T cell repertoires in COVID-19. Sequencing was performed with immunoSEQ multiplex PCR; in TCRdb, only in-frame clones are kept and a portion is missing. The repertoire consists of around 260,000 clones, with around four fifths occurring once and the leading ten covering roughly 4.6%. Sample: peripheral blood. The receptors originated from a man in his sixties who had recovered from COVID-19.

V gene TRBV18 combines with J gene TRBJ1-6; 9 bases line up with TRBD1. Trimming cost V 6 bases and J 10 bases; bases outside gene matches: 7. Germline CDR1 KGHSH, CDR2 LQKENI. This CDR3 spans 14 amino acids. The CDR3, as DNA: TGTGCCAGCTCTCGGGACAGGGTAGCATCACCCCTCCACTTT. Translated, it gives CASSRDRVASPLHF.

The V call is TRBV9, the J call TRBJ1-6; D might be TRBD1 (5 bases). This CDR3 has 14 amino acids. Per germline, CDR1 SGDLS and CDR2 YYNGEE. V was clipped by 3 bases and J by 5 bases, with 9 bases between them. The CDR3 is CASSEGSHNSPLHF. The DNA of the CDR3 is TGTGCCAGCAGCGAGGGGTCCCATAATTCACCCCTCCACTTT.

The V gene is TRBV9, the J gene TRBJ2-5; 8 positions agree with TRBD2. This CDR3 region has 16 residues. With 2 bases clipped from V and 9 bases from J, the junction kept 15 bases outside the gene matches. CDR1 is SGDLS and CDR2 is YYNGEE in the germline V gene. CDR3 nucleotide sequence: TGTGCCAGCAGCGTCCAACCTGACGCGTCGGGAGGGGCCCAGTACTTC. It yields the protein CASSVQPDASGGAQYF. Full variable domain (remainder filled in from reference TRBV9 and TRBJ2-5): DSGVTQTPKHLITATGQRVTLRCSPRSGDLSVYWYQQSLDQGLQFLIQYYNGEERAKGNILERFSAQQFPDLHSELNLSSLELGDSALYFCASSVQPDASGGAQYFGPGTRLLVL.

The genes are TRBV5-1 and TRBJ2-1; TRBD2 matches at 7 bases. CDR1 is SGHRS and CDR2 is YFSETQ in the germline V gene. Unmatched junction bases numbered 10, after V lost 4 bases and J lost 0 bases. The CDR3 spans 17 residues. The CDR3 DNA reads TGCGCCAGCAGCCTCTACCCCAGCGGGGCCTCCTACAATGAGCAGTTCTTC. Protein: CASSLYPSGASYNEQFF. Full variable domain (remainder filled in from reference TRBV5-1 and TRBJ2-1): KAGVTQTPRYLIKTRGQQVTLSCSPISGHRSVSWYQQTPGQGLQFLFEYFSETQRNKGNFPGRFSGRQFSNSRSEMNVSTLELGDSALYLCASSLYPSGASYNEQFFGPGTRLTVL.

CDR3 in amino acids: CASRPDRASEQFF. For the CDR3, the DNA is TGTGCCAGCAGACCCGACAGGGCCAGTGAGCAGTTCTTC. V is TRBV2 and J is TRBJ2-1; TRBD1 matches at 7 bases. Germline V gene lookup returns CDR1 SNHLY and CDR2 FYNNEI. The CDR3 loop spans 13 amino acids. Trimming took 6 bases from V and 9 from J; bases not matched to a gene: 8.

CDR3 sequence: CASSTLAGTGELFF. In DNA, the CDR3 is TGTGCCAGTAGTACCCTAGCGGGGACCGGGGAGCTGTTTTTT. The V gene is TRBV19, the J gene TRBJ2-2, with 9 positions matching TRBD2. Germline V gene sequence: CDR1 LNHDA, CDR2 SQIVND (reference sequence). The CDR3 spans 14 residues. V shed 4 bases and J 5 bases; nucleotides not matched to a gene: 2.

The sample holds one count of this clone. The chain uses TRBV7-9 and TRBJ1-6; 8 nucleotides align to TRBD1. CDR1 is SEHNR, CDR2 FQNEAQ, per germline (reference sequence). The CDR3 is 14 amino acids. The V and J ends lost 4 bases and 6 bases, in that order; junction bases with no gene match: 2. CDR3 DNA sequence: TGTGCCAGCAGCTCGGGACAGGTTAATTCACCCCTCCACTTT. Encoded protein: CASSSGQVNSPLHF.

This clone was observed a few times. V is TRBV27 and J is TRBJ1-1, with a tentative D call TRBD1 (5 bases). V lost 6 bases, J lost 4 bases, and 12 bases lay in between. CDR3 length: 13 residues. From germline, CDR1 is MNHEY and CDR2 SMNVEV (reference sequence). This chain's CDR3 is CASSLLGATEAFF. CDR3 in DNA: TGTGCCAGCAGCCTCCTTGGGGCCACTGAAGCTTTCTTT.

The chain is built from TRBV2 and TRBJ1-1; D may be TRBD1 (6 bases). V was cut by 6 bases and J by 1 base, with 9 bases left in between. CDR1 and CDR2 from the germline V gene are SNHLY and FYNNEI. The CDR3 length is 13 residues. Here the CDR3 DNA reads TGTGCCAGCAGCCTACAGGGGAACACTGAAGCTTTCTTT. This gives the protein CASSLQGNTEAFF.

Note on this clone: Germline and junction disagree at one end, which may indicate a read error. This sequence joins TRBV6-5 and TRBJ2-1, with D unresolved. Germline-derived CDR1 and CDR2 are MNHEY and SVGAGI. This CDR3 spans 10 amino acids. CDR3: CASTYNEQFF. DNA of the CDR3: TGTGCCAGCACTTACAATGAGCAGTTCTTC.

This sequence joins TRBV11-1 and TRBJ2-4; D is perhaps TRBD1 (5 bases). CDR3 length equals 13 residues. The germline V gene has CDR1 SGHAT and CDR2 FQDESV (reference sequence). Trimming removed 6 bases from V and 4 bases from J, with 10 bases in between. The DNA for the CDR3 is TGTGCCAGCAGTTCGACAGAGAAAAACATTCAGTACTTC. Translation: CASSSTEKNIQYF. The variable domain in full, with the rest retrieved from reference TRBV11-1 and TRBJ2-4, is EAEVAQSPRYKITEKSQAVAFWCDPISGHATLYWYRQILGQGPELLVQFQDESVVDDSQLPKDRFSAERLKGVDSTLKIQPAELGDSAMYLCASSSTEKNIQYFGAGTRLSVL.

V and J are TRBV5-1 and TRBJ2-5, with TRBD1 matching over 8 bases. The length of the CDR3 is 16 residues. V gave up 0 bases and J gave up 1 base; unmatched junction bases: 5. Germline-derived CDR1 and CDR2 are SGHRS and YFSETQ. CDR3 sequence (DNA): TGCGCCAGCAGCTTGGGAACAGGGGGTAGCCAAGAGACCCAGTACTTC. Residues: CASSLGTGGSQETQYF.

This chain connects TRBV5-1 to TRBJ2-3; 14 bases are a match to TRBD2. CDR1 and CDR2 (germline): SGHRS, YFSETQ. This CDR3 region has 16 residues. V was clipped by 4 bases and J by 4 bases; unmatched bases: 5. This CDR3 reads CASSAGLAGVSDTQYF. The DNA of the CDR3 is TGCGCCAGCAGCGCGGGACTAGCGGGAGTGTCAGATACGCAGTATTTT.

The gene calls are TRBV6-5 and TRBJ2-7; maybe TRBD1 (7 bases). V dropped 9 bases and J dropped 3 bases, with 15 bases sitting between them. Germline-derived CDR1 and CDR2 are MNHEY and SVGAGI. There are 13 residues in the CDR3. CDR3 in DNA: TGTGCCAGTCGAGCAGGGGGGCACTACGAGCAGTACTTC. Translated: CASRAGGHYEQYF.